This is a list of T cell receptor beta chains from one sample in a study of T cells in tuberculosis. Sequencing was performed with immunoSEQ multiplex PCR; in TCRdb, only in-frame clones are kept and a portion is missing. This sample carries about 32,000 clones, roughly 94% of them seen once, and the ten largest clones take under 9.5%. The specimen sequenced was PBMCs. The receptors originated from a donor between 5 and 29 years old with latent tuberculosis or without tuberculosis infection. CDR3s include the opening cysteine and the closing phenylalanine or tryptophan. Fields, in order: clone size, D gene, J gene, CDR3 length, V gene, CDR3 protein, CDR3 DNA. D genes are given only for firm matches. Clone sizes are given selectively: once, few, many, or a class where the clone is expanded.

size: NA
D: TRBD2
J: TRBJ2-5
length: 16
V: TRBV7-8
CDR3: CASTPEGSGVQETQYF
DNA: TGTGCCAGCACCCCTGAGGGTAGCGGGGTCCAAGAGACCCAGTACTTC

size: NA
D: TRBD2
J: TRBJ2-3
length: 16
V: TRBV11-2
CDR3: CASSTRLAASTDTQYF
DNA: TGTGCCAGCAGCACCCGACTAGCGGCTAGCACAGATACGCAGTATTTT

size: NA
D: NA
J: TRBJ2-7
length: 13
V: TRBV7-2
CDR3: CASSLPGNREQYF
DNA: TGTGCCAGCAGCTTACCAGGGAATCGCGAGCAGTACTTC

size: NA
D: TRBD1
J: TRBJ1-2
length: 13
V: TRBV5-1
CDR3: CASSLDRGTGYTF
DNA: TGCGCCAGCAGCCTAGACAGGGGGACTGGCTACACCTTC

size: NA
D: NA
J: TRBJ2-7
length: 15
V: TRBV10-3
CDR3: CAISESFPLPYEQYF
DNA: TGTGCCATCAGTGAGTCGTTCCCCCTCCCCTACGAGCAGTACTTC

size: NA
D: TRBD2
J: TRBJ2-1
length: 18
V: TRBV27
CDR3: CASSLRLAGDLSYNEQFF
DNA: TGTGCCAGCAGTTTACGACTAGCGGGAGACCTCTCCTACAATGAGCAGTTCTTC

size: NA
D: TRBD1
J: TRBJ2-2
length: 16
V: TRBV14
CDR3: CASSLLTGTNTGELFF
DNA: TGTGCCAGCAGCCTCCTGACAGGGACGAACACCGGGGAGCTGTTTTTT

size: NA
D: TRBD1
J: TRBJ1-4
length: 14
V: TRBV5-5
CDR3: CASSFGTGNEKLFF
DNA: TGTGCCAGCAGCTTTGGGACAGGGAATGAAAAACTGTTTTTT

size: NA
D: NA
J: TRBJ1-2
length: 15
V: TRBV4-2
CDR3: CASSQGKQGNYGYTF
DNA: TGTGCCAGCAGCCAAGGTAAACAGGGAAACTATGGCTACACCTTC

size: once
D: TRBD1
J: TRBJ2-6
length: 19
V: TRBV15
CDR3: CATSRLRTGGGAGANVLTF
DNA: TGTGCCACCAGCAGGCTTAGGACAGGGGGCGGAGCTGGGGCCAACGTCCTGACTTTC

size: NA
D: NA
J: TRBJ2-3
length: 15
V: TRBV11-2
CDR3: CASSLFGRGTDTQYF
DNA: TGTGCCAGCAGCTTATTTGGCAGGGGCACAGATACGCAGTATTTT

size: NA
D: TRBD2
J: TRBJ2-5
length: 16
V: TRBV18
CDR3: CASSPGTSGVVETQYF
DNA: TGTGCCAGCTCACCTGGGACTAGCGGTGTCGTTGAGACCCAGTACTTC

size: NA
D: TRBD1
J: TRBJ2-7
length: 14
V: TRBV6-6
CDR3: CASSYSNRGYEQYF
DNA: TGTGCCAGCAGTTACTCGAACAGGGGCTACGAGCAGTACTTC

size: NA
D: NA
J: TRBJ1-4
length: 16
V: TRBV7-9
CDR3: CASSLVGGPADGKLFF
DNA: TGTGCCAGCAGCTTAGTTGGAGGGCCGGCGGACGGAAAACTGTTTTTT

size: NA
D: NA
J: TRBJ2-1
length: 13
V: TRBV9
CDR3: CASREAGANEQFF
DNA: TGTGCCAGCAGGGAGGCGGGGGCAAATGAGCAGTTCTTC

size: NA
D: NA
J: TRBJ2-2
length: 12
V: TRBV5-4
CDR3: CASSYSTGELFF
DNA: TGTGCCAGCAGCTATTCTACCGGGGAGCTGTTTTTT

size: NA
D: TRBD1
J: TRBJ1-4
length: 17
V: TRBV28
CDR3: CASSSGQGFKFTEKLFF
DNA: TGTGCCAGCAGTTCGGGACAGGGATTCAAGTTTACTGAAAAACTGTTTTTT

size: once
D: NA
J: TRBJ2-6
length: 14
V: TRBV5-4
CDR3: CASSAGSGANVLTF
DNA: TGTGCCAGCAGCGCGGGGTCTGGGGCCAACGTCCTGACTTTC

size: NA
D: TRBD2
J: TRBJ2-1
length: 17
V: TRBV25-1
CDR3: CASSERTSGSSYNEQFF
DNA: TGTGCCAGCAGTGAACGGACTAGCGGGAGCTCCTACAATGAGCAGTTCTTC

size: NA
D: TRBD2
J: TRBJ2-5
length: 15
V: TRBV19
CDR3: CASSWGGESQETQYF
DNA: TGTGCCAGTAGTTGGGGGGGAGAGAGCCAAGAGACCCAGTACTTC